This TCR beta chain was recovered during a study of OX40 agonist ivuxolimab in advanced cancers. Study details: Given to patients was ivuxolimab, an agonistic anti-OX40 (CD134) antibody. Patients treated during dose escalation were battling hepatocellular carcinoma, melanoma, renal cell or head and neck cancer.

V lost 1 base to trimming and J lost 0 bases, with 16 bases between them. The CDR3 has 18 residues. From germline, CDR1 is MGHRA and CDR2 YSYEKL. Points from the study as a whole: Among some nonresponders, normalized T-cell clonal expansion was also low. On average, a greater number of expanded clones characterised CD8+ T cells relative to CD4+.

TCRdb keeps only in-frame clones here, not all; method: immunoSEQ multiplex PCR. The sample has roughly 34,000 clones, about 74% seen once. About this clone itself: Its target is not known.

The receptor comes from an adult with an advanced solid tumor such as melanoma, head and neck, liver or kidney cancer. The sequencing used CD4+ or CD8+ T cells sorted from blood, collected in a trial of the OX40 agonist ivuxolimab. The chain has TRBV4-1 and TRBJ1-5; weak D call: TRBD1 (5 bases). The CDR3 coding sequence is TGCGCCAGCAGCCAAGTGGACATGGGATTTTATAGCAATCAGCCCCAGCATTTT. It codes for CASSQVDMGFYSNQPQHF.